This T cell receptor beta chain was retrieved from a study of T cells in tumors after PD-1 blockade. Whole-study context: Treatment was either pembrolizumab 200 mg every 3 weeks or cemiplimab 350 mg every 2 weeks. On average, peripheral blood gave roughly 110,000 TCR templates and 37,000 or so unique clonotypes.

Libraries were prepared by immunoSEQ multiplex PCR; TCRdb keeps only in-frame clonotypes and omits some of them. The sample has 30,000 to 35,000 clones; 73% are singletons. The clonotype originates from a human donor with basal cell carcinoma. The starting material was PBMCs, obtained after anti-PD-1 treatment.

The CDR3 coding sequence is TGTGCCAGCAGGTTCGGGTCCGAGCAGTACTTC. It is translated as CASRFGSEQYF. This rearrangement joins TRBV6-6 to TRBJ2-7; D ambiguous. The CDR3 covers 11 residues. Trimming took off 6 bases at V and 6 bases at J, with 9 bases between the two ends. In germline, CDR1 is MNHNY, CDR2 SVGAGI (reference sequence).